One sample yielded the 10 T cell receptor beta chains listed below, sequenced in a study of CD4 and CD8 cells across lung adenocarcinoma regions. From the PCR reads, TCRdb called clonotypes with MiXCR, one entry per CDR3 protein. The sample contains about 16,000 distinct CDR3 sequences, around 56% of which appear only once. Sequencing used CD8+ T cells from the center of a lung tumor. All receptors derive from a female donor with lung adenocarcinoma. The CD4 and CD8 labels of this study may be unreliable.

This clonotype appeared a few times. The chain combines TRBV6-2 or TRBV6-3 with TRBJ2-1, with 12 bases lining up with TRBD2. The J segment lost 4 bases and the V segment lost 7 bases, leaving 11 bases of the junction unmatched. This CDR3 is 17 amino acids long. Germline assignment: CDR1 MNHEY and CDR2 SVGEGT. The CDR3 nucleotides read TGTGCCAGCACCTCTCGACTAGCGGGAGTCCCGTACAATGAGCAGTTCTTC. It translates to CASTSRLAGVPYNEQFF.

V gene TRBV10-1 combines with J gene TRBJ1-1; tentatively, D is TRBD1 (5 bases). CDR3 length: 11 amino acids. Trimming stripped 8 bases from V and 4 bases from J, with 8 bases between. CDR1 and CDR2 (germline): WNHNN, SYGVQD (reference sequence). CDR3: CASAGPTEAFF. The CDR3 nucleotides read TGCGCCAGCGCAGGGCCCACTGAAGCTTTCTTT.

This rearrangement joins TRBV27 to TRBJ1-1, with D possibly matching TRBD1 (5 bases). The CDR3 is 14 amino acids. Trimming pared 5 bases from V and 2 bases from J, leaving 12 bases between. The germline V gene has CDR1 MNHEY and CDR2 SMNVEV (reference sequence). CDR3 sequence reads: CASSPYRDNTEAFF. The DNA for the CDR3 is TGTGCCAGCAGTCCCTACCGGGACAACACTGAAGCTTTCTTT.

This clonotype came up once. In nucleotides, the CDR3 is TGCGCCAGCAAGGACAGAACCTACGAGCAGTACGTC. This codes for CASKDRTYEQYV. V is TRBV10-2 and J is TRBJ2-5; D might be TRBD1 (6 bases). The J call may be incorrect, as the DNA end agrees better with TRBJ2-7. This CDR3 region has 12 residues. Germline V lookup: CDR1 WSHSY, CDR2 SAAADI.

Only one count was recorded for this clonotype. One end of the junction is discordant with germline, which a read error may explain. This chain links TRBV6-1 with TRBJ2-1; possible D gene TRBD2, 7 bases. The germline V gene has CDR1 MNHNS and CDR2 SASEGT. This CDR3 is 17 amino acids long. CDR3 sequence (DNA): TGTGCCAGCCGCGATTGGGGGGGGCTTGTGTCCTACAATACGCAGTATTTC. Encoded protein: CASRDWGGLVSYNTQYF.

This clonotype was recorded a few times. The gene calls are TRBV6-1 and TRBJ2-7; 8 positions match TRBD2. The CDR3 is 12 amino acids. Germline V gene sequence: CDR1 MNHNS, CDR2 SASEGT. Trimming at V came to 8 bases and at J to 3 bases, leaving 3 bases not matched to a gene. The CDR3 protein is CASRGGLYEQYF. The CDR3, as DNA: TGTGCCAGCCGGGGGGGGCTCTACGAGCAGTACTTC.

As concerns this clonotype: Sequence at one end of the junction differs from germline and may be a read error. V gene TRBV6-1 combines with J gene TRBJ2-5; possibly TRBD1 or TRBD2 for D (7 bases each). TRBJ2-3 matches the DNA end more closely, so the J call is doubtful. Germline V lookup: CDR1 MNHNS, CDR2 SASEGT. This CDR3 spans 14 amino acids. The CDR3 protein is CAGRGGQYPETQYF. For the CDR3, the DNA is TGTGCGGGCAGGGGGGGGCAGTACCCAGAGACGCAGTATTTT.

The sample holds many counts of this clonotype. The gene calls are TRBV12-3 or TRBV12-4 and TRBJ2-7, with TRBD2 matching 9 bases. The CDR3 is 15 amino acids. The V and J ends lost 3 bases and 2 bases, in that order; junction bases with no gene match: 5. The chain's CDR3 is CASSFLAGSPYEQYF. In DNA form, the CDR3 reads TGTGCCAGCAGTTTTCTAGCGGGATCACCCTACGAGCAGTACTTC.

This clonotype was recorded at least ten times. V is TRBV7-3 and J is TRBJ2-1, with 12 positions matching TRBD2. CDR3 length equals 19 residues. Germline loops: CDR1 SGHTA, CDR2 FQGTGA. The J segment lost 2 bases and the V segment lost 2 bases, leaving 10 bases of the junction unmatched. The CDR3 sequence: CASSLVARRTSGTYNEQFF. The CDR3 DNA reads TGTGCCAGCAGCTTAGTCGCTAGACGGACTAGCGGGACCTACAATGAGCAGTTCTTC.

With regard to this clonotype: At one of its ends the junction is not consistent with the germline gene, which may arise from a read error. V is TRBV6-4 and J is TRBJ2-1; a possible D gene is TRBD2 (6 bases). CDR3 length: 16 residues. CDR1 and CDR2 (germline): MRHNA, SNTAGT. The CDR3 DNA is TGTGCCAGCAGGGACTCCGGGGGTAGCCGCACAGAGACCCAGTATTTC. It translates to CASRDSGGSRTETQYF.